These 15 T cell receptor beta chains originate from one sample sequenced in a study of cytomegalovirus exposure and HLA in healthy donors (TCRdb year 2017). Libraries were constructed by the immunoSEQ multiplex PCR assay. For the multiplex PCR, a mixture combining 60 forward primers for TCR Vbeta segments and 13 reverse primers for TCR Jbeta segments was used. This is the immuneACCESS table as TCRdb keeps it, with only in-frame sequences that have V and J called. A part of the clones is gone; compared with another copy, unresolved V genes explain less than half, and the rest is unexplained. Recorded for this sample are around 130,000 clones; under 85% of them occurred a single time. 1.5% to 2% of the sample belongs to the ten largest clones. The sequencing sample was made of PBMCs. Receptors originate from a boy aged 5-17 years in good health and CMV-seronegative.

This chain uses TRBV7-2 with TRBJ2-5; TRBD1 is a possible D gene (6 bases). Trimming shortened V by 1 base and J by 1 base, and 10 bases separated the two germline ends. CDR1 and CDR2 (germline): SGHTA, FQGNSA. The CDR3 length is 15 residues. CDR3 nucleotide sequence: TGTGCCAGCAGCTTAGTGGCAGGGGCCCAAGAGACCCAGTACTTC. It specifies CASSLVAGAQETQYF. Drawing the rest from reference TRBV7-2 and TRBJ2-5, the complete variable domain is GAGVSQSPSNKVTEKGKDVELRCDPISGHTALYWYRQSLGQGLEFLIYFQGNSAPDKSGLPSDRFSAERTGGSVSTLTIQRTQQEDSAVYLCASSLVAGAQETQYFGPGTRLLVL.

CDR3 region: CASSEFLGGDWNEQYF. The DNA of the CDR3 is TGTGCCAGCAGTGAATTCCTCGGGGGGGATTGGAACGAGCAGTACTTC. The genes are TRBV2 and TRBJ2-5; TRBD2 matches at 8 bases. Matching the DNA end better, TRBJ2-7 makes the J call doubtful. In germline, CDR1 is SNHLY, CDR2 FYNNEI. This CDR3 is built from 16 residues.

The rearrangement uses TRBV7-8 and TRBJ2-5; 14 bases line up with TRBD2. V was pared by 4 bases and J by 5 bases, with 9 bases of the junction left unmatched. The germline CDR1 and CDR2 sequences are SGHVS and FQNEAQ. There are 17 residues in the CDR3. CDR3 sequence: CASSSRTSGGWWETQYF. CDR3 nucleotides: TGTGCCAGCAGCTCAAGGACTAGCGGGGGGTGGTGGGAGACCCAGTACTTC.

The chain is built from TRBV6-6 and TRBJ2-5, with 11 bases that match TRBD2. J gave up 4 bases and V 7 bases, and 8 bases lay outside the gene matches. Germline CDR1 and CDR2: MNHNY and SVGAGI (reference sequence). There are 15 residues in the CDR3. The CDR3 sequence is CASKFSGGAGETQYF. In DNA form, the CDR3 reads TGTGCCAGCAAATTTAGCGGGGGGGCCGGAGAGACCCAGTACTTC.

This chain uses TRBV2 with TRBJ1-2; D not certain. CDR1 and CDR2 (germline): SNHLY, FYNNEI. The CDR3 spans 13 residues. V gave up 4 bases and J gave up 4 bases, with 10 bases separating them. The CDR3 coding sequence is TGTGCCAGCAGTGCTAAGGGAGGCTATGGCTACACCTTC. Amino acids: CASSAKGGYGYTF. The entire variable domain, with the rest obtained from reference TRBV2 and TRBJ1-2, is as follows: EPEVTQTPSHQVTQMGQEVILRCVPISNHLYFYWYRQILGQKVEFLVSFYNNEISEKSEIFDDQFSVERPDGSNFTLKIRSTKLEDSAMYFCASSAKGGYGYTFGSGTRLTVV.

With respect to this clone: A junction end diverges from the germline sequence, so it may reflect a read error. The chain links TRBV6-6 to TRBJ1-1; 8 bases line up with TRBD1. The CDR3 is 13 amino acids. CDR1 is MNHNY, CDR2 SVGAGI, per germline (reference sequence). DNA for the CDR3: TGTGCCAGCAGTTACTTCGGGACAGGCCGGATTGACTTT. Its protein product is CASSYFGTGRIDF.

The genes are TRBV30 and TRBJ2-1; TRBD2 matches 9 bases. CDR1 and CDR2 from the germline V gene are GTSNPN and SVGIG (reference sequence). Trimming removed 3 bases from V and 3 bases from J; junction bases left unmatched: 6. The CDR3 consists of 15 residues. CDR3 region: CAWRPSGTVYNEQFF. In DNA, the CDR3 is TGTGCCTGGAGACCTAGCGGGACTGTCTACAATGAGCAGTTCTTC.

The V call is TRBV4-2, the J call TRBJ2-2, with TRBD2 matching 12 bases. CDR1 and CDR2 (germline): LGHNA, YNFKEQ. This CDR3 has 17 amino acids. V lost 1 base and J lost 6; bases outside the gene matches: 6. The CDR3 sequence is CASSQVGTSGSSGELFF. The CDR3 DNA reads TGTGCCAGCAGCCAAGTTGGGACTAGCGGGTCTTCCGGGGAGCTGTTTTTT.

The chain links TRBV5-4 to TRBJ2-3; 10 bases fit TRBD2. The CDR3 spans 18 residues. The J segment lost 0 bases and the V segment lost 0 bases, leaving 7 bases of the junction unmatched. Germline V CDR1 and CDR2: SGHNT, YYREEE (reference sequence). This CDR3 reads CASSLGLAGVASTDTQYF. CDR3 DNA: TGTGCCAGCAGCTTGGGGCTAGCGGGGGTCGCTAGCACAGATACGCAGTATTTT. The full variable domain, in which reference TRBV5-4 and TRBJ2-3 provide the parts outside the CDR3, is ETGVTQSPTHLIKTRGQQVTLRCSSQSGHNTVSWYQQALGQGPQFIFQYYREEENGRGNFPPRFSGLQFPNYSSELNVNALELDDSALYLCASSLGLAGVASTDTQYFGPGTRLTVL.

The V gene is TRBV7-2, the J gene TRBJ2-2; possible D gene TRBD2, 6 bases. Germline V lookup: CDR1 SGHTA, CDR2 FQGNSA. The V end was cut by 8 bases, the J end by 3 bases, with 19 bases between. This CDR3 region has 16 residues. The CDR3 spells CASYHRGSGYTGELFF. The DNA of the CDR3 is TGTGCCAGCTACCATCGCGGTAGCGGTTACACCGGGGAGCTGTTTTTT.

V usage is TRBV6-1 and J usage is TRBJ2-3; 7 bases are a match to TRBD1. This CDR3 is built from 15 residues. Germline V gene sequence: CDR1 MNHNS, CDR2 SASEGT. Losses at the gene ends were 6 bases for V and 4 bases for J; bases not matched to a gene: 10. The CDR3 is CASRKQGFFADTQYF. CDR3 in DNA: TGTGCCAGCAGGAAACAGGGGTTTTTTGCAGATACGCAGTATTTT.

The chain recombines TRBV4-3 with TRBJ2-5; 10 bases line up with TRBD2. This CDR3 comprises 14 residues. Germline CDR1 is LGHNA and CDR2 is YSLEER. V lost 1 base and J lost 8; bases outside the gene matches: 4. In DNA form, the CDR3 reads TGCGCCAGCAGCCAAGGCTCTAGCGGGAGAACCCAGTACTTC. It is translated as CASSQGSSGRTQYF.

This clone was seen once. This rearrangement joins TRBV6-1 to TRBJ2-2; D is unresolved. The germline CDR1 and CDR2 sequences are MNHNS and SASEGT. This CDR3 is 16 amino acids long. V was clipped by 4 bases and J by 4 bases, with 16 bases between them. CDR3 nucleotides: TGTGCCAGCAGTGTATTAGAGCCGCCGGTCACCGGGGAGCTGTTTTTT. Its translation: CASSVLEPPVTGELFF.

The V and J genes are TRBV4-2 and TRBJ2-7; 9 nucleotides align to TRBD2. V dropped 0 bases and J dropped 11; count of bases not matched to a gene: 5. Germline-derived CDR1 and CDR2 are LGHNA and YNFKEQ. There are 13 residues in the CDR3. The CDR3 region is CASSQDLAGKEYF. The CDR3 DNA reads as TGTGCCAGCAGCCAAGACCTAGCGGGGAAGGAGTACTTC.

The chain carries TRBV29-1 and TRBJ2-7; TRBD2 is a possible D gene (7 bases). Germline assignment: CDR1 SQVTM and CDR2 ANQGSEA. The CDR3 totals 15 residues. Trimming cost V 3 bases and J 3 bases, with 18 bases left between them. The CDR3 region is CSVDVGGQARYEQYF. The CDR3 DNA sequence: TGCAGCGTTGACGTGGGGGGGCAGGCGCGCTACGAGCAGTACTTC.